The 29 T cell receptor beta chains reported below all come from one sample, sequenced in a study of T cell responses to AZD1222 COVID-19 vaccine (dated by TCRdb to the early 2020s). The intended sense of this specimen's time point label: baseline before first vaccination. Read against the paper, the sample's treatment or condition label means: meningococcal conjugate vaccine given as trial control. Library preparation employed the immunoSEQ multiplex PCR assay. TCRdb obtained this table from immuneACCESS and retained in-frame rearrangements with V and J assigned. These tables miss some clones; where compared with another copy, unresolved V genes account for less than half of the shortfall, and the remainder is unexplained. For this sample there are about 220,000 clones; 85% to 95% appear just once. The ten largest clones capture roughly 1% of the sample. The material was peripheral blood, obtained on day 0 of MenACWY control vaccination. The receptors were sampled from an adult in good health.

Here the CDR3 reads CASSLGGWTEAFF. The CDR3 DNA is TGTGCCAGCAGCTTAGGGGGGTGGACTGAAGCTTTCTTT. The V and J genes are TRBV11-3 and TRBJ1-1; TRBD1 is a possible D gene (5 bases). Germline CDR1 reads SGHNT; CDR2 reads YENEEA. The CDR3 runs to 13 residues. V was trimmed by 1 base and J by 5 bases, leaving 8 bases between them.

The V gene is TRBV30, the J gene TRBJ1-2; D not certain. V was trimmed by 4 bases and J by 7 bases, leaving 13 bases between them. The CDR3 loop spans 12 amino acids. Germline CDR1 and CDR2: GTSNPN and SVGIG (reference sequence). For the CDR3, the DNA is TGTGCCTGGACTTTCAAGGCATCTGGCTACACCTTC. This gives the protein CAWTFKASGYTF.

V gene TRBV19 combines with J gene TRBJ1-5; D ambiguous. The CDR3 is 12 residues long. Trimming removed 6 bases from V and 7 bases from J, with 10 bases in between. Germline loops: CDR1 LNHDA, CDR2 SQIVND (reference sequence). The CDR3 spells CASRSGIQPQHF. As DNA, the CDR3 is TGTGCCAGTAGAAGTGGGATCCAGCCCCAGCATTTT.

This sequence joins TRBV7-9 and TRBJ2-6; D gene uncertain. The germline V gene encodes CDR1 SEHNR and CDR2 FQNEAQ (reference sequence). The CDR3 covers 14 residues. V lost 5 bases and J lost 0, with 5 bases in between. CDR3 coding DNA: TGTGCCAGCAGCAACAGCTCTGGGGCCAACGTCCTGACTTTC. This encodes CASSNSSGANVLTF.

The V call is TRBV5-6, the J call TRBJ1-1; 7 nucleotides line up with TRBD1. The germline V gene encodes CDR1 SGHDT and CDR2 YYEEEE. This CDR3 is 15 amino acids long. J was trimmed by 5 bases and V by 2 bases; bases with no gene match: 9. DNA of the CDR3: TGTGCCAGCAGCTTCACTGACAGGGTTGAGACTGAAGCTTTCTTT. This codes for CASSFTDRVETEAFF.

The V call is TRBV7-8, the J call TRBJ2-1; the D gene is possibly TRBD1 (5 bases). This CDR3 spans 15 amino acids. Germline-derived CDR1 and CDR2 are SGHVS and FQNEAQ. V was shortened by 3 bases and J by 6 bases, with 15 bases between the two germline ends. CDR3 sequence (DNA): TGTGCCAGCAGCTTGTCTCAGGGTAGGGGCAATGAGCAGTTCTTC. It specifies CASSLSQGRGNEQFF.

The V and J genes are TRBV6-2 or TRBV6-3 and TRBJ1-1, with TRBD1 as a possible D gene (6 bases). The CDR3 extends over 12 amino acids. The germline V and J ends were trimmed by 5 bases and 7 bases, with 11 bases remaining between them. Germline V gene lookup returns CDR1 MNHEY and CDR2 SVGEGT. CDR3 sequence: CASSQQGFEAFF. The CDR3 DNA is TGTGCCAGCAGTCAGCAGGGGTTTGAAGCTTTCTTT.

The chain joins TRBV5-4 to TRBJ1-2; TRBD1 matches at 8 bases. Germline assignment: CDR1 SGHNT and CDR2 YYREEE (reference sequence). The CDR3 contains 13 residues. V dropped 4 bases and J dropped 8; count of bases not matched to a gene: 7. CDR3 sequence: CASSRPRGQGYTF. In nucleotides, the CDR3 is TGTGCCAGCAGCCGCCCCAGGGGGCAGGGCTACACCTTC. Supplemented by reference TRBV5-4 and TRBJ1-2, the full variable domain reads ETGVTQSPTHLIKTRGQQVTLRCSSQSGHNTVSWYQQALGQGPQFIFQYYREEENGRGNFPPRFSGLQFPNYSSELNVNALELDDSALYLCASSRPRGQGYTFGSGTRLTVV.

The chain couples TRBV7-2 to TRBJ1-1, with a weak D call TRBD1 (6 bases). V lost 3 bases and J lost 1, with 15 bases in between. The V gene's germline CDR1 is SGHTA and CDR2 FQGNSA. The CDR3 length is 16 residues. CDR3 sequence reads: CASSLEPGHWNTEAFF. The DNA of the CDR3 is TGTGCCAGCAGCTTGGAGCCGGGACACTGGAACACTGAAGCTTTCTTT.

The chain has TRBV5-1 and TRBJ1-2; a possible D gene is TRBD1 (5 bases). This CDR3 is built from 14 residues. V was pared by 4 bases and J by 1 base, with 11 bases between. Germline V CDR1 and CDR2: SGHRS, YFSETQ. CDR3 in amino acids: CASSPGLINYGYTF. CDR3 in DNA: TGCGCCAGCAGCCCGGGACTGATTAACTATGGCTACACCTTC.

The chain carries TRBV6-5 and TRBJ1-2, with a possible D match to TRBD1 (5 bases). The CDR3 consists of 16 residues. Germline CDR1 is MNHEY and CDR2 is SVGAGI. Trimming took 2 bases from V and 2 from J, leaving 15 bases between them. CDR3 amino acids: CASSYPLGEGNYGYTF. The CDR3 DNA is TGTGCCAGCAGTTACCCCTTAGGGGAGGGAAACTATGGCTACACCTTC.

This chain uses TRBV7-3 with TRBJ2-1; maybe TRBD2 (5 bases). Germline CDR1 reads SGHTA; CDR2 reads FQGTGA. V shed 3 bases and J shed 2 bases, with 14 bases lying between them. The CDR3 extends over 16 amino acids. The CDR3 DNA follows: TGTGCCAGCAGCTTGGCCCGGGGAAACACCTACAATGAGCAGTTCTTC. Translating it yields CASSLARGNTYNEQFF.

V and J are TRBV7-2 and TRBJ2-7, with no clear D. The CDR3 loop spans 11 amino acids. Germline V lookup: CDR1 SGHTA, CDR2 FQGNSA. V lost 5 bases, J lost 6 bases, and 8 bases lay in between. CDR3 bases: TGTGCCAGCAGCACAAGGAGCGAGCAGTACTTC. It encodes CASSTRSEQYF.

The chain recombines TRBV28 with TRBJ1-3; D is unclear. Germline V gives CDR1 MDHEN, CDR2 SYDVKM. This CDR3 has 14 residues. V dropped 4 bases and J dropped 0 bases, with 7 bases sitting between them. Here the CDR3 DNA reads TGTGCCAGCAGTTACATGAGCTCTGGAAACACCATATATTTT. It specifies CASSYMSSGNTIYF.

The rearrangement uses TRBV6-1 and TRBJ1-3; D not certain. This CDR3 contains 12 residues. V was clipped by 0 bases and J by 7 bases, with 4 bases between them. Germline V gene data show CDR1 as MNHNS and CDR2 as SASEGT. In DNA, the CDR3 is TGTGCCAGCAGTGAAGCGGGGAACACCATATATTTT. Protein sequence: CASSEAGNTIYF.

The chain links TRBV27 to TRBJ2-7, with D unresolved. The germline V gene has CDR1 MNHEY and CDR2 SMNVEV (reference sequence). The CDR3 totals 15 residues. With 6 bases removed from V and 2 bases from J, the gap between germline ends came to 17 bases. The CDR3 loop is CASSQQMAQTYEQYF. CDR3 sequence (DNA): TGTGCCAGCAGCCAACAGATGGCCCAGACCTACGAGCAGTACTTC.

This chain's CDR3 is CASSFQGVLVNTEAFF. The CDR3 DNA reads as TGTGCCAGCAGCTTTCAAGGGGTTCTGGTGAACACTGAAGCTTTCTTT. The chain carries TRBV5-6 and TRBJ1-1, with D tentatively TRBD1 (5 bases). The CDR3 loop spans 16 amino acids. CDR1 and CDR2 (germline): SGHDT, YYEEEE. V lost 2 bases and J lost 0, with 14 bases in between.

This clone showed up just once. The CDR3, as DNA: TGTGCCAGTCCTGCCAGGGGCGCCACTGAAGCTTTCTTT. It specifies CASPARGATEAFF. This chain connects TRBV6-5 to TRBJ1-1; possible D gene TRBD1, 6 bases. The V end lost 9 bases, the J end lost 4 bases, and 15 bases lay between the germline ends. CDR1 and CDR2 (germline): MNHEY, SVGAGI. The CDR3 is 13 amino acids.

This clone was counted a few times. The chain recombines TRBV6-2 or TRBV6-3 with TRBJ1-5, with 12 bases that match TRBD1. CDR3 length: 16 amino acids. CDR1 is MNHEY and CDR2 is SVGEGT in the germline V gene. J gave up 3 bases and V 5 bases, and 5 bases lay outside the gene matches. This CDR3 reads CASSTWDRGLNQPQHF. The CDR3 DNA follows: TGTGCCAGCAGTACGTGGGACAGGGGGCTCAATCAGCCCCAGCATTTT.

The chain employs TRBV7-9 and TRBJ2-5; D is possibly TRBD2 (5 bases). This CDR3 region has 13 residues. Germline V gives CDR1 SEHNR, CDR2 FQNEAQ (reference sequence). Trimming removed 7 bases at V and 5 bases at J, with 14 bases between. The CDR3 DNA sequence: TGTGCCAGCATGCGGGTCAACGGGGAGACCCAGTACTTC. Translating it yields CASMRVNGETQYF. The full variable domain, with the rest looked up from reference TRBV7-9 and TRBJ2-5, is DTGVSQNPRHKITKRGQNVTFRCDPISEHNRLYWYRQTLGQGPEFLTYFQNEAQLEKSRLLSDRFSAERPKGSFSTLEIQRTEQGDSAMYLCASMRVNGETQYFGPGTRLLVL.

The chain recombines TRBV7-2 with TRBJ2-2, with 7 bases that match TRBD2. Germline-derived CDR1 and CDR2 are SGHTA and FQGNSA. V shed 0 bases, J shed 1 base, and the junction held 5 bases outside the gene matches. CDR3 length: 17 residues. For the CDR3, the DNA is TGTGCCAGCAGCTTAGCCGGAGGGAGGGGGAACACCGGGGAGCTGTTTTTT. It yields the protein CASSLAGGRGNTGELFF.

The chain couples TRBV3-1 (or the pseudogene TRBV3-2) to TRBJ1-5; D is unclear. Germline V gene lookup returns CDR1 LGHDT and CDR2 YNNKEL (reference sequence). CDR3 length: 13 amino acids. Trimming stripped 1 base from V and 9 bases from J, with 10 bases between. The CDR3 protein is CASSQAWRAPQHF. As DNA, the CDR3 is TGTGCCAGCAGCCAAGCCTGGAGGGCGCCCCAGCATTTT.

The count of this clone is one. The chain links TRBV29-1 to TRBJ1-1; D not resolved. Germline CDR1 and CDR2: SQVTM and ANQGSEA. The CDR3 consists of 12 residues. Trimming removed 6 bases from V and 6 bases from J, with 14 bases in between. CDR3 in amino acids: CSVAPADAEAFF. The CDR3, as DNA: TGCAGCGTGGCCCCGGCGGACGCTGAAGCTTTCTTT.

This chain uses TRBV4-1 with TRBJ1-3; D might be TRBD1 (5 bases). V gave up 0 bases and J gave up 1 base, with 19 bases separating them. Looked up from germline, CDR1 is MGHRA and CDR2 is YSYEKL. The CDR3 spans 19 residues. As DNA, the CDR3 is TGCGCCAGCAGCCAAGAAGCCGCCAGCGGGGCTGTGTCTGGAAACACCATATATTTT. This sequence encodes CASSQEAASGAVSGNTIYF.

CDR3 sequence: CASSRDSRGEQYF. The CDR3 DNA reads as TGTGCCAGCAGCCGGGACAGCAGAGGAGAGCAGTACTTC. This chain connects TRBV3-1 (or the pseudogene TRBV3-2) to TRBJ2-7; 7 bases fit TRBD1. Germline CDR1 is LGHDT and CDR2 is YNNKEL (reference sequence). The CDR3 spans 13 residues. Trimming removed 4 bases from V and 7 bases from J; junction bases left unmatched: 7.

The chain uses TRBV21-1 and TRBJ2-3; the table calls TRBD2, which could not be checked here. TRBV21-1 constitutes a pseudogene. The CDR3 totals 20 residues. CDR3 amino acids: CASSKFPRNEAGDLTDTQYF. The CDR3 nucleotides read TGTGCCAGCAGCAAATTCCCCCGGAATGAAGCGGGGGACCTCACAGATACGCAGTATTTT.

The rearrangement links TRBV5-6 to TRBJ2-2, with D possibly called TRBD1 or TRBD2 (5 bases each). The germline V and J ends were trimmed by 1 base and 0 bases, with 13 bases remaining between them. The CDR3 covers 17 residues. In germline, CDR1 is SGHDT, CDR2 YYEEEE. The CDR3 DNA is TGTGCCAGCAGCTTGTTTCGGGACGTATCGAACACCGGGGAGCTGTTTTTT. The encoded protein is CASSLFRDVSNTGELFF.

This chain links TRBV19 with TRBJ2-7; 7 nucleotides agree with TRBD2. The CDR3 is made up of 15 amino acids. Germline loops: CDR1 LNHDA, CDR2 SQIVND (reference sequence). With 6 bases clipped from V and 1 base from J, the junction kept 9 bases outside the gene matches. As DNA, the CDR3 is TGTGCCAGTAGGAATAGAGTAGCGGGTTCCTACGAGCAGTACTTC. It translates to CASRNRVAGSYEQYF.

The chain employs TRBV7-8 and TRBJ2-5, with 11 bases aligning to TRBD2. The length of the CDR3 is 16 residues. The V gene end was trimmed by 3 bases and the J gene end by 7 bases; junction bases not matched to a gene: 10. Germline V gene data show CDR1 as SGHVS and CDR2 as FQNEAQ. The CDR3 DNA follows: TGTGCCAGCAGCTTTAGCGGGGGGGCGGTTGTGGGGACCCAGTACTTC. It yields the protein CASSFSGGAVVGTQYF.